The rows below give T cell receptor beta chains drawn from one sample of a study of T-cell memory formation after mild COVID-19. Via MiXCR, TCRdb re-called the 5' RACE reads, giving one row per CDR3 protein. The table records roughly 310,000 distinct CDR3 sequences, about 15% of them present only once. What was sequenced was PBMCs or a T cell subset sorted from them (not recorded which). Every receptor here comes from a man aged 18 to 35 who had mild COVID-19 (a few samples of this study predate the infection). Cell type and time point are not known. Both conserved end residues are trimmed from each CDR3. Each record gives: clone size, J gene, V gene, CDR3 protein. Some rows have no size entry. The others give once, few or many, or a class for an expanded clone.

>-|TRBJ2-2|TRBV29-1
SDPGRSTGELF
>few|TRBJ2-7|TRBV7-9
ASSWDGGPYEQY
>medium-sized|TRBJ2-3|TRBV3-1
ASNSRGSTDTQY
>once|TRBJ2-5|TRBV6-2/TRBV6-3
ATTYRGLETQY
>-|TRBJ2-1|TRBV15
ATSRAEGEQF
>-|TRBJ1-4|TRBV11-2
ASSLTGTGGHTNEKLF
>-|TRBJ1-2|TRBV6-5
ASSPGYGSAANYGYT
>-|TRBJ2-3|TRBV18
ANPRERGGLSDTQY
>few|TRBJ2-3|TRBV20-1
SAPGGGGTDTQY
>-|TRBJ2-3|TRBV29-1
SVRQPSTDTQY
>-|TRBJ2-1|TRBV7-6
ASSLSISGGPYNEQF
>-|TRBJ1-2|TRBV4-3
ASSQTRRIYGYT
>-|TRBJ1-2|TRBV15
ATSYSQGNYGYT
>few|TRBJ2-3|TRBV7-2
ASSLVFRDTQY
>few|TRBJ2-1|TRBV3-1
ASSQDRVGARRF
>many|TRBJ2-3|TRBV7-2
ASSQGGHLSTDTQY
>-|TRBJ2-5|TRBV12-3/TRBV12-4
ASSFRDRGPSRETQY
>few|TRBJ2-1|TRBV7-8
ASSFISGGEDESSYNEQF
>-|TRBJ1-5|TRBV28
ASIGFWTLGRQPQH
>-|TRBJ2-7|TRBV29-1
SVTTGFHEQY
>many|TRBJ2-2|TRBV7-3
ASNDKAGELF
>few|TRBJ1-3|TRBV6-5
ASRGVDGNTIY
>-|TRBJ2-3|TRBV6-6
ASSNWGQGPPLLY
>-|TRBJ1-2|TRBV18
ASSPGQGNSNYGYT
>many|TRBJ1-2|TRBV6-6
ASSSHRDLRRDYGYT
>few|TRBJ1-2|TRBV7-2
ASSHNPGQGAGGYT
>few|TRBJ2-3|TRBV6-7
ATSWADTQY
>-|TRBJ1-1|TRBV6-5
ASRPGTQNTEAF
>-|TRBJ2-4|TRBV7-9
ASSLEPTRWRNIQY
>many|TRBJ2-1|TRBV5-1
ASSLGDLHNEQF
>many|TRBJ1-1|TRBV4-3
ASSPGDRADTEAF
>few|TRBJ2-2|TRBV30
AWRLGAYDTGELF
>-|TRBJ2-1|TRBV12-3/TRBV12-4
ASTGGFYNEQF